This entry lists 25 T cell receptor beta chains sequenced from one sample in a study of OX40 agonist ivuxolimab in advanced cancers. Method: immunoSEQ multiplex PCR; TCRdb's copy keeps in-frame clones and lacks some. The top ten hold 0.62% of the sample, which has some 62,000 clones, roughly 90% seen once. The starting material was CD4+ or CD8+ T cells sorted from blood, obtained in a trial of the OX40 agonist ivuxolimab. These TCRs come from an adult with an advanced solid tumor such as melanoma, head and neck, liver or kidney cancer.

The chain has TRBV6-5 and TRBJ2-7, with TRBD1 as a possible D gene (5 bases). The CDR3 loop spans 15 amino acids. The V end was cut by 6 bases, the J end by 2 bases, with 17 bases between. Germline CDR1 is MNHEY and CDR2 is SVGAGI. The DNA of the CDR3 is TGTGCCAGCAGCCGAGACAGACTCTTAACCTACGAGCAGTACTTC. Its translation: CASSRDRLLTYEQYF.

The rearrangement joins TRBV29-1 to TRBJ1-3; D remains unclear. Germline V CDR1 and CDR2: SQVTM, ANQGSEA. V lost 0 bases, J lost 4 bases, and 4 bases lay in between. There are 12 residues in the CDR3. CDR3 in amino acids: CSVEDLGNTIYF. The CDR3 nucleotides read TGCAGCGTTGAAGATTTGGGAAACACCATATATTTT.

The CDR3 here is CASSQVTGGETQYF. In nucleotides, the CDR3 is TGTGCCAGCAGCCAAGTGACAGGGGGAGAGACCCAGTACTTC. V and J are TRBV4-2 and TRBJ2-5, with 9 bases lining up with TRBD1. J was trimmed by 4 bases and V by 1 base; bases with no gene match: 1. This CDR3 is 14 amino acids long. Germline-derived CDR1 and CDR2 are LGHNA and YNFKEQ.

In this sample, this clone turned up once. CDR3 protein: CSVGQGDYGYTF. The CDR3 DNA follows: TGCAGCGTCGGACAGGGGGACTATGGCTACACCTTC. The V call is TRBV29-1, the J call TRBJ1-2; 10 bases align to TRBD1. V lost 6 bases to trimming and J lost 3 bases; unmatched junction nucleotides: 1. The germline gives CDR1 SQVTM, CDR2 ANQGSEA. CDR3 length: 12 amino acids. The variable domain in full, completed from reference TRBV29-1 and TRBJ1-2, reads SAVISQKPSRDICQRGTSLTIQCQVDSQVTMMFWYRQQPGQSLTLIATANQGSEATYESGFVIDKFPISRPNLTFSTLTVSNMSPEDSSIYLCSVGQGDYGYTFGSGTRLTVV.

The genes are TRBV18 and TRBJ1-1; D is unresolved. V was pared by 3 bases and J by 2 bases, with 7 bases between. CDR1 and CDR2 (germline): KGHSH, LQKENI. The CDR3 sequence is 13 residues long. CDR3 sequence reads: CASSPRINTEAFF. Here the CDR3 DNA reads TGTGCCAGCTCACCTCGAATAAACACTGAAGCTTTCTTT.

This clone was detected only once. V usage is TRBV6-5 and J usage is TRBJ1-4; no clear D gene. The germline V gene has CDR1 MNHEY and CDR2 SVGAGI. V lost 3 bases to trimming and J lost 4 bases, with 9 bases between them. CDR3 length equals 14 residues. CDR3 DNA sequence: TGTGCCAGCAGTTATGGTTTCTTTAATGAAAAACTGTTTTTT. It is translated as CASSYGFFNEKLFF.

With respect to this clone: The junction does not match germline at one end; this may be a read error. The chain carries TRBV2 and TRBJ1-1; a possible D gene is TRBD1 (5 bases). The CDR3 covers 13 residues. Germline-derived CDR1 and CDR2 are SNHLY and FYNNEI. The CDR3 nucleotides are TGTGCCAGCAGCGAAGAGACAGTCACTGAAGCTTTCTTT. As protein: CASSEETVTEAFF.

V is TRBV19 and J is TRBJ2-1; the D call may be TRBD1 or TRBD2 (6 bases each). The CDR3 contains 16 residues. Trimming cost V 2 bases and J 2 bases, with 13 bases left between them. Germline V gene lookup returns CDR1 LNHDA and CDR2 SQIVND (reference sequence). CDR3 sequence: CASSITWRDTYNEQFF. The CDR3 DNA sequence: TGTGCCAGTAGTATAACGTGGCGGGACACCTACAATGAGCAGTTCTTC.

The CDR3 sequence is CASSVPDPRGGETQYF. Here the CDR3 DNA reads TGTGCCAGCAGCGTCCCAGACCCTAGGGGAGGAGAGACCCAGTACTTC. The chain links TRBV9 to TRBJ2-5, with D possibly being TRBD2 (6 bases). The CDR3 has 16 amino acids. Per the germline V gene, CDR1 is SGDLS and CDR2 is YYNGEE. V lost 2 bases and J lost 4, with 18 bases in between.

A single count supports this clone. The rearrangement joins TRBV5-6 to TRBJ1-1; D remains ambiguous. The CDR3 has 13 residues. The germline V gene encodes CDR1 SGHDT and CDR2 YYEEEE. V shed 1 base and J shed 0 bases, with 4 bases lying between them. The CDR3 region is CASSLRMNTEAFF. In nucleotides, the CDR3 is TGTGCCAGCAGCTTGAGAATGAACACTGAAGCTTTCTTT. The whole variable domain, filled in from reference TRBV5-6 and TRBJ1-1, reads DAGVTQSPTHLIKTRGQQVTLRCSPKSGHDTVSWYQQALGQGPQFIFQYYEEEERQRGNFPDRFSGHQFPNYSSELNVNALLLGDSALYLCASSLRMNTEAFFGQGTRLTVV.

V is TRBV5-1 and J is TRBJ2-7, with 8 bases lining up with TRBD2. V shed 3 bases, J shed 4 bases, and the junction held 21 bases outside the gene matches. The CDR3 extends over 19 amino acids. CDR1 is SGHRS, CDR2 YFSETQ, per germline. This chain's CDR3 is CASSSVGGHTGGGPYEQYF. The CDR3 region has the DNA TGCGCCAGCAGCTCAGTGGGCGGCCACACCGGGGGGGGCCCTTACGAGCAGTACTTC.

This chain joins TRBV28 and TRBJ2-7; 7 nucleotides match TRBD1. Trimming at V came to 4 bases and at J to 0 bases, leaving 9 bases not matched to a gene. Germline CDR1 is MDHEN and CDR2 is SYDVKM. The CDR3 is 16 residues long. The CDR3: CASSSSGTDTSYEQYF. The DNA of the CDR3 is TGTGCCAGCAGTTCCTCCGGGACAGATACCTCCTACGAGCAGTACTTC.

V gene TRBV18 combines with J gene TRBJ2-1; D not resolved. V was shortened by 4 bases and J by 8 bases, with 9 bases between the two germline ends. The CDR3 runs to 12 residues. CDR1 is KGHSH, CDR2 LQKENI, per germline. The CDR3 spells CASSQTRDEQFF. The CDR3 DNA sequence: TGTGCCAGCTCACAGACTCGGGATGAGCAGTTCTTC.

V is TRBV7-3 and J is TRBJ2-1, with TRBD1 identical over 8 bases. The germline V gene has CDR1 SGHTA and CDR2 FQGTGA. The CDR3 totals 14 residues. Trimming took 6 bases from V and 5 from J; bases not matched to a gene: 6. The CDR3 region is CASSKDRADNEQFF. The CDR3 DNA follows: TGTGCCAGCAGTAAGGACAGGGCCGACAATGAGCAGTTCTTC.

V and J are TRBV19 and TRBJ2-7; the D gene could be TRBD1 or TRBD2 (5 bases each). The CDR3 spans 13 residues. V was pared by 8 bases and J by 6 bases, with 17 bases between. Germline CDR1 and CDR2: LNHDA and SQIVND (reference sequence). CDR3 in amino acids: CASSGPGRREQYF. Here the CDR3 DNA reads TGTGCCAGTTCGGGACCAGGACGGCGCGAGCAGTACTTC.

The chain couples TRBV19 to TRBJ1-1; D is possibly TRBD1 (5 bases). CDR1 is LNHDA, CDR2 SQIVND, per germline (reference sequence). The CDR3 is made up of 14 amino acids. V lost 6 bases and J lost 1, with 12 bases in between. The CDR3: CASRTVGGNTEAFF. The CDR3 DNA follows: TGTGCCAGTAGGACGGTCGGGGGGAACACTGAAGCTTTCTTT.

To note about this clone: One end of the junction fails to match germline, which may point to a read error. The chain has TRBV28 and TRBJ1-4; maybe TRBD1 (5 bases). Germline CDR1 is MDHEN and CDR2 is SYDVKM. The CDR3 is made up of 14 amino acids. The CDR3 nucleotides read TGTACCAGCACTCCTGGGGGGGGAGAAGAAAAACTGTTTTTT. Residues: CTSTPGGGEEKLFF. The complete variable domain, with remaining parts taken from reference TRBV28 and TRBJ1-4, reads DVKVTQSSRYLVKRTGEKVFLECVQDMDHENMFWYRQDPGLGLRLIYFSYDVKMKEKGDIPEGYSVSREKKERFSLILESASTNQTSMYLCTSTPGGGEEKLFFGSGTQLSVL.

V and J are TRBV2 and TRBJ2-5, with D possibly called TRBD1 or TRBD2 (5 bases each). Trimming removed 7 bases from V and 8 bases from J, with 14 bases in between. In germline, CDR1 is SNHLY, CDR2 FYNNEI. This CDR3 has 12 amino acids. CDR3 loop: CASTMGTGTQYF. The CDR3 DNA is TGTGCCAGCACCATGGGGACGGGAACCCAGTACTTC.

This clone was seen a few times. This chain connects TRBV6-1 to TRBJ2-3; 11 positions agree with TRBD2. After removal of 1 base from V and 7 bases from J, the junction contained 7 bases not matched to a gene. Germline lookup yields CDR1 MNHNS and CDR2 SASEGT. The CDR3 loop spans 16 amino acids. This chain's CDR3 is CASSEGIAGGGNTQYF. The CDR3 region has the DNA TGTGCCAGCAGTGAAGGGATAGCGGGGGGGGGAAATACGCAGTATTTT.

The chain joins TRBV11-2 to TRBJ2-1; D unclear. V shed 7 bases and J shed 8 bases, with 21 bases lying between them. CDR3 length: 15 residues. CDR1 is SGHAT and CDR2 is FQNNGV in the germline V gene. CDR3 bases: TGTGCCAGCACCCCGTATGTGCCTGCGACCGATGAGCAGTTCTTC. This sequence encodes CASTPYVPATDEQFF.

This chain links TRBV30 with TRBJ2-1; D might be TRBD2 (6 bases). Germline lookup yields CDR1 GTSNPN and CDR2 SVGIG (reference sequence). V was shortened by 4 bases and J by 6 bases, with 7 bases between the two germline ends. The CDR3 has 11 residues. The CDR3 loop is CAWMGGNEQFF. The CDR3 bases are TGTGCCTGGATGGGGGGCAATGAGCAGTTCTTC.

The chain combines TRBV30 with TRBJ1-5; 9 bases are shared with TRBD1. The V gene's germline CDR1 is GTSNPN and CDR2 SVGIG (reference sequence). CDR3 length equals 13 residues. The V gene end was trimmed by 5 bases and the J gene end by 6 bases; junction bases not matched to a gene: 5. Here the CDR3 reads CAWAIQGAQPQHF. The DNA for the CDR3 is TGTGCCTGGGCGATACAGGGGGCTCAGCCCCAGCATTTT.

V gene TRBV11-3 combines with J gene TRBJ2-1, with 8 bases aligning to TRBD2. The germline CDR1 and CDR2 sequences are SGHNT and YENEEA. The CDR3 is 15 residues long. The ends lost 7 bases at V and 5 bases at J; junction bases unmatched: 10. The CDR3 spells CASNPSGQKDNEQFF. The CDR3 DNA sequence: TGTGCCAGCAACCCTAGCGGGCAGAAGGACAATGAGCAGTTCTTC.

This chain joins TRBV9 and TRBJ2-7, with D unresolved. Per the germline V gene, CDR1 is SGDLS and CDR2 is YYNGEE. The V gene lost 0 bases and the J gene lost 3 bases, with 7 bases spanning the gap. This CDR3 comprises 13 residues. In nucleotides, the CDR3 is TGTGCCAGCAGCGTAGATAACAGCTACGAGCAGTACTTC. This translates into CASSVDNSYEQYF.

The gene calls are TRBV4-2 and TRBJ2-7, with TRBD1 as a possible D gene (6 bases). Germline-derived CDR1 and CDR2 are LGHNA and YNFKEQ. The V and J ends lost 3 bases and 3 bases respectively, with 18 bases between them. There are 16 residues in the CDR3. The CDR3 protein is CASSHVGAEHYYEQYF. In DNA form, the CDR3 reads TGTGCCAGCAGCCATGTGGGGGCGGAACATTACTACGAGCAGTACTTC.